This T cell receptor (beta chain) was captured in a study of blood T cell repertoires in COVID-19. Turning to the study itself: Italy, Spain and the United States were the sources of the convalescent and acute COVID-19 samples. Sources were T cells, B-cell-depleted T cells, or PBMCs; the material itself was cDNA or gDNA.

The CDR3 extends over 14 amino acids. The V gene lost 1 base and the J gene lost 0 bases, with 6 bases spanning the gap. Germline V gene sequence: CDR1 LGHDT, CDR2 YNNKEL (reference sequence). Original methodology: Amplification with reference gene primers provided the estimates of nucleated cell counts. Here immunoSEQ multiplex PCR was the method, and the copy in TCRdb shows in-frame clones only, minus some. D and trimming come from the DNA, and the V and J calls and clone size come from that table. Of about 120,000 clones in the sample, about 89% were seen once. Enrolled during active infection, Seattle patients were then followed longitudinally.

The V and J genes are TRBV3-1 (or the pseudogene TRBV3-2) and TRBJ1-2, with D perhaps matching TRBD1 (5 bases). Material: peripheral blood. This receptor was obtained from a man between 60 and 75 years old with COVID-19, enrolled during active disease. This CDR3 is CASSQGQTNYGYTF. The CDR3 bases are TGTGCCAGCAGCCAAGGACAGACTAACTATGGCTACACCTTC.